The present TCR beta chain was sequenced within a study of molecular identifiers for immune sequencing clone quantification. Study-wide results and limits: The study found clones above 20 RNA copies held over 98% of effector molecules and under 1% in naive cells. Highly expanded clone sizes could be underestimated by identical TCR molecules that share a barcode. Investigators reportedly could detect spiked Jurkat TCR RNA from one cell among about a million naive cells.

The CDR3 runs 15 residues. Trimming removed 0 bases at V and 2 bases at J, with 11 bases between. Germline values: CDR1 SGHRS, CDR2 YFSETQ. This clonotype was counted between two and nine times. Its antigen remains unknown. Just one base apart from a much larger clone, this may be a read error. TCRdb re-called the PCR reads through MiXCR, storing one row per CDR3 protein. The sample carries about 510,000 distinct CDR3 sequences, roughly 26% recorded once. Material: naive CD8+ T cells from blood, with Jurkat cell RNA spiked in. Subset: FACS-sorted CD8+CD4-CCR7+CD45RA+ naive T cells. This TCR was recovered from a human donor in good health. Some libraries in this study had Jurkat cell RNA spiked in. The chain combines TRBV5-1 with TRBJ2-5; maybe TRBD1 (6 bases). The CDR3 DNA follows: TGCGCCAGCAGCTTGGAGGACAGAGGGCAAGAGACCCAGTACTTC. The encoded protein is CASSLEDRGQETQYF.